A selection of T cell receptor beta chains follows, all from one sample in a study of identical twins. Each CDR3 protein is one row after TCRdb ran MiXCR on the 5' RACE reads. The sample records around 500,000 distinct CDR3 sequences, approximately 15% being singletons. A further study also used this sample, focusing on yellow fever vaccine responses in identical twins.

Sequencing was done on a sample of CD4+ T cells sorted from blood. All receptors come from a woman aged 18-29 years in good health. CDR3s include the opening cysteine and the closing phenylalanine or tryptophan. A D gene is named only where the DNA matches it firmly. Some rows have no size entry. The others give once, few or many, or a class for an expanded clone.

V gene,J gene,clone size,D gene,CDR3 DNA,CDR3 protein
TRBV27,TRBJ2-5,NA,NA,TGTGCCAGCGCCATGGAGACCCAGTACTTC,CASAMETQYF
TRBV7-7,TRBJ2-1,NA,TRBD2,TGTGCTAGCAGCCGAGCGGGGGCGAACAATGAGCAGTTCTTC,CASSRAGANNEQFF
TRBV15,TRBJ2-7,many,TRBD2,TGTGCCACCAAGGCCACCGGACTAGCGGGTACCTACGAGCAGTACTTC,CATKATGLAGTYEQYF
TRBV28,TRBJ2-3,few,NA,TGTGCCAGCAGTTTAGAGAGGCAGAATACGCAGTATTTT,CASSLERQNTQYF
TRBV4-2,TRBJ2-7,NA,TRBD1,TGTGCCAGCAGCCAAGGGGGGACAGCGTCCTACGAGCAGTACTTC,CASSQGGTASYEQYF
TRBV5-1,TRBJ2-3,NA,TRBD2,TGCGCCAGCAGCGGCGGGACTAGCGAGGCGGATACGCAGTATTTT,CASSGGTSEADTQYF
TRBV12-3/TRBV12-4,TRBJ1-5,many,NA,TGTGCCAGCAGTTTCCTCGGACAGCCCCAGCATTTT,CASSFLGQPQHF
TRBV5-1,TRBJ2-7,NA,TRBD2,TGCGCCAGCAGCCGAGGGCCTAGCGGGAGTATCTACGAGCAGTACTTC,CASSRGPSGSIYEQYF
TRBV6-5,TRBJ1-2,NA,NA,TGTGCCAGCAGTTACTGGGCAGGGGATGGCTACACCTTC,CASSYWAGDGYTF
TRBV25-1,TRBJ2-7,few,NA,TGTGCCAGCAGTGAACAGGGACACTACGAGCAGTACTTC,CASSEQGHYEQYF
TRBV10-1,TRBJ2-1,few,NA,TGCGCCAGCAGTGAGTCCTCAGCGGGCCTATACAATGAGCAGTTCTTC,CASSESSAGLYNEQFF